Below are 6 T cell receptor beta chains sequenced from a single sample in a study of T cell responses to AZD1222 COVID-19 vaccine. The table came from immunoSEQ multiplex PCR; TCRdb's copy has only in-frame clones and leaves some out. This sample has fewer than 200,000 clones, with 88% found just once. Source: peripheral blood, taken 28 days after the second AZD1222 dose. Receptors originate from an adult who received the AZD1222 COVID-19 vaccine.

This clone has only one observation. V is TRBV10-3 and J is TRBJ1-2; unclear D gene. Germline-derived CDR1 and CDR2 are ENHRY and SYGVKD. This CDR3 is built from 16 residues. V was trimmed by 0 bases and J by 1 base, leaving 12 bases between them. The CDR3 region has the DNA TGTGCCATCAGTGAGTCTCCTGGACGGAATAACTATGGCTACACCTTC. Its protein product is CAISESPGRNNYGYTF.

This rearrangement joins TRBV29-1 to TRBJ1-4; D remains unclear. The germline V and J ends were trimmed by 7 bases and 7 bases, with 10 bases remaining between them. This CDR3 is built from 11 residues. Germline V gives CDR1 SQVTM, CDR2 ANQGSEA. The CDR3 DNA sequence: TGCAGCGCCTACAGTGCTGAAAAACTGTTTTTT. Translating gives CSAYSAEKLFF.

The chain links TRBV3-1 (or the pseudogene TRBV3-2) to TRBJ2-7; 9 bases map to TRBD2. The germline CDR1 and CDR2 sequences are LGHDT and YNNKEL (reference sequence). V lost 0 bases and J lost 7; bases outside the gene matches: 7. The CDR3 contains 15 residues. The CDR3 DNA is TGTGCCAGCAGCCAAGATTGGCTAGCGGGGAAAGAGCAGTACTTC. Protein product: CASSQDWLAGKEQYF.

The chain combines TRBV11-2 with TRBJ2-3; no reliable D call. The CDR3 loop spans 15 amino acids. The germline V gene encodes CDR1 SGHAT and CDR2 FQNNGV. Trimming took 2 bases from V and 0 from J, leaving 9 bases between them. Here the CDR3 DNA reads TGTGCCAGCAGCTTACCCTGGGGAAGCACAGATACGCAGTATTTT. This translates into CASSLPWGSTDTQYF.

The chain uses TRBV14 and TRBJ2-7, with D unresolved. CDR3 size: 15 residues. The germline V gene encodes CDR1 SGHDN and CDR2 FVKESK. Between the trimmed V and J ends, which lost 4 bases and 2 bases, there was a span of 15 bases. The DNA for the CDR3 is TGTGCCAGCAGCCGAGACACTGGGATCGCCTACGAGCAGTACTTC. Translation: CASSRDTGIAYEQYF.

The rearrangement joins TRBV7-6 to TRBJ2-2; 7 bases line up with TRBD2. CDR1 is SGHVS and CDR2 is FNYEAQ in the germline V gene. V was clipped by 4 bases and J by 5 bases; unmatched bases: 4. The CDR3 has 14 residues. CDR3: CASSSVGGTGELFF. CDR3 in DNA: TGTGCCAGCAGCTCCGTGGGGGGGACCGGGGAGCTGTTTTTT.